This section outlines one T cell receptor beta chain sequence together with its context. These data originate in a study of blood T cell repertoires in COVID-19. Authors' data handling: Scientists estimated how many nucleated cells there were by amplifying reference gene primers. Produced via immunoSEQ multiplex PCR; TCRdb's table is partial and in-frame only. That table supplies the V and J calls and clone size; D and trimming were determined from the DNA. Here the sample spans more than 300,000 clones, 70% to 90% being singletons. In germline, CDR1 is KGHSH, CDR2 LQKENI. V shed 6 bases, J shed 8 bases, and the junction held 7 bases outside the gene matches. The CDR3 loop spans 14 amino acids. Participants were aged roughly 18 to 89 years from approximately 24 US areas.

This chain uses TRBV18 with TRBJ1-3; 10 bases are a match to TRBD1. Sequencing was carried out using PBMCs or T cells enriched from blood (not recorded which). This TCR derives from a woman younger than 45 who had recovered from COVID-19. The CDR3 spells CASSGTGVRDTIYF. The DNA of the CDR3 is TGTGCCAGCTCTGGGACAGGGGTCAGAGACACCATATATTTT.